This is a list of T cell receptor beta chains from one sample in a study of liver allograft versus peripheral blood T cells. TCRdb re-called the reads through MiXCR, storing one row per CDR3 protein. The sample lists more than 10,000 distinct CDR3 sequences, roughly 28% occurring once. The receptors were sampled from a human patient who had a liver transplant. Some T cells may be supplied by the graft donor. The CDR3 runs from the conserved cysteine through the conserved F or W. A D gene is named only where the DNA matches it firmly. Only some rows state a clone size, as once, few, many or a class for expanded clones.

d_call: NA
clone_size: medium-sized
j_call: TRBJ1-5
v_call: TRBV19
cdr3_aa: CASSYGNTNQPQHF
cdr3_nt: TGTGCCAGTAGTTATGGGAACACTAATCAGCCCCAGCATTTT

d_call: TRBD2
clone_size: medium-sized
j_call: TRBJ2-5
v_call: TRBV6-1
cdr3_aa: CASSGTSRGETQYF
cdr3_nt: TGTGCCAGCAGTGGGACTAGCAGGGGAGAGACCCAGTACTTC

d_call: TRBD2
clone_size: many
j_call: TRBJ2-7
v_call: TRBV28
cdr3_aa: CASRPGGGGLGPYEQYF
cdr3_nt: TGTGCCAGCAGGCCTGGGGGGGGGGGACTAGGTCCCTACGAGCAGTACTTC

d_call: NA
clone_size: medium-sized
j_call: TRBJ1-6
v_call: TRBV6-6
cdr3_aa: CASTQDPRDSPLHF
cdr3_nt: TGTGCCAGCACCCAGGACCCCCGGGATTCACCCCTCCACTTT

d_call: NA
clone_size: medium-sized
j_call: TRBJ1-6
v_call: TRBV6-6
cdr3_aa: CASSYGAPGDSPLHF
cdr3_nt: TGTGCCAGCAGTTACGGGGCCCCTGGGGATTCACCCCTCCACTTT

d_call: NA
clone_size: NA
j_call: TRBJ1-1
v_call: TRBV19
cdr3_aa: CASSIGAGMNTEAFF
cdr3_nt: TGTGCCAGTAGTATAGGTGCAGGGATGAACACTGAAGCTTTCTTT

d_call: NA
clone_size: NA
j_call: TRBJ2-3
v_call: TRBV6-2/TRBV6-3
cdr3_aa: CASSSTASGDTQYF
cdr3_nt: TGTGCCAGCAGTTCGACAGCCTCCGGGGATACGCAGTATTTT

d_call: NA
clone_size: medium-sized
j_call: TRBJ1-6
v_call: TRBV6-1
cdr3_aa: CASKVGTSSYNSPLHF
cdr3_nt: TGTGCCAGCAAAGTGGGCACCAGCTCCTATAATTCACCCCTCCACTTT

d_call: NA
clone_size: NA
j_call: TRBJ1-1
v_call: TRBV6-6
cdr3_aa: CASSPGSGKAEAFF
cdr3_nt: TGTGCCAGCAGTCCAGGGTCCGGGAAAGCTGAAGCTTTCTTT

d_call: TRBD2
clone_size: NA
j_call: TRBJ2-1
v_call: TRBV12-3/TRBV12-4
cdr3_aa: CASTRGGVYNEQFF
cdr3_nt: TGTGCCAGCACCCGCGGGGGGGTGTACAATGAGCAGTTCTTC

d_call: NA
clone_size: many
j_call: TRBJ1-1
v_call: TRBV19
cdr3_aa: CASSISGVTEAFF
cdr3_nt: TGTGCCAGTAGTATCTCTGGGGTGACTGAAGCTTTCTTT

d_call: NA
clone_size: medium-sized
j_call: TRBJ1-4
v_call: TRBV18
cdr3_aa: CASSRGSAGTTNEKLFF
cdr3_nt: TGTGCCAGCTCACGGGGCAGCGCTGGGACAACTAATGAAAAACTGTTTTTT

d_call: NA
clone_size: medium-sized
j_call: TRBJ2-3
v_call: TRBV28
cdr3_aa: CASSQHGGADTQYF
cdr3_nt: TGTGCCAGCAGCCAGCACGGAGGTGCAGATACGCAGTATTTT

d_call: TRBD1
clone_size: medium-sized
j_call: TRBJ2-3
v_call: TRBV6-1
cdr3_aa: CASRMTGVSADTQYF
cdr3_nt: TGTGCCAGCAGAATGACAGGGGTTTCAGCAGATACGCAGTATTTT

d_call: TRBD2
clone_size: medium-sized
j_call: TRBJ2-4
v_call: TRBV18
cdr3_aa: CASSPRTSGGQYF
cdr3_nt: TGTGCCAGCTCACCAAGGACAAGCGGGGGTCAGTACTTC

d_call: TRBD1
clone_size: many
j_call: TRBJ1-3
v_call: TRBV27
cdr3_aa: CASTVPGQGYTIYF
cdr3_nt: TGTGCCAGCACCGTACCGGGACAGGGATACACCATATATTTT

d_call: NA
clone_size: many
j_call: TRBJ1-2
v_call: TRBV28
cdr3_aa: CASTLSDYGYTF
cdr3_nt: TGTGCCAGCACCTTATCGGACTATGGCTACACCTTC

d_call: NA
clone_size: many
j_call: TRBJ1-2
v_call: TRBV20-1
cdr3_aa: CSARDVVRANYGYTF
cdr3_nt: TGCAGTGCTAGAGACGTGGTACGAGCTAACTATGGCTACACCTTC

d_call: TRBD2
clone_size: medium-sized
j_call: TRBJ2-1
v_call: TRBV6-5
cdr3_aa: CASSYSGLAGEGDLDEQFF
cdr3_nt: TGTGCCAGCAGTTACTCTGGGCTAGCGGGAGAGGGGGACTTGGATGAGCAGTTCTTC

d_call: NA
clone_size: many
j_call: TRBJ1-5
v_call: TRBV19
cdr3_aa: CASSPRGGNQPQHF
cdr3_nt: TGTGCCAGTAGCCCGAGGGGGGGCAATCAGCCCCAGCATTTT

d_call: NA
clone_size: NA
j_call: TRBJ1-2
v_call: TRBV12-3/TRBV12-4
cdr3_aa: CASSPRGQRILYTF
cdr3_nt: TGTGCCAGCAGTCCCCGTGGACAGCGGATACTCTACACCTTC

d_call: TRBD1
clone_size: few
j_call: TRBJ1-4
v_call: TRBV18
cdr3_aa: CASSPLPGTGGEANEKLFF
cdr3_nt: TGTGCCAGCTCACCACTTCCCGGGACAGGGGGCGAGGCTAATGAAAAACTGTTTTTT

d_call: NA
clone_size: NA
j_call: TRBJ1-5
v_call: TRBV6-2/TRBV6-3
cdr3_aa: CATYTGGQPQHF
cdr3_nt: TGTGCCACATACACGGGTGGCCAGCCCCAGCATTTT

d_call: NA
clone_size: few
j_call: TRBJ2-5
v_call: TRBV30
cdr3_aa: CAWSVAGTQYF
cdr3_nt: TGTGCCTGGAGTGTTGCCGGGACCCAGTACTTC

d_call: TRBD1
clone_size: few
j_call: TRBJ2-2
v_call: TRBV25-1
cdr3_aa: CASGYAGTGSAGELFF
cdr3_nt: TGTGCCAGCGGCTACGCCGGGACAGGGTCCGCCGGGGAGCTGTTTTTT

d_call: TRBD2
clone_size: medium-sized
j_call: TRBJ2-7
v_call: TRBV19
cdr3_aa: CASRGGTRNHYEQYF
cdr3_nt: TGTGCCAGTAGGGGCGGGACTAGAAACCACTACGAGCAGTACTTC

d_call: TRBD2
clone_size: medium-sized
j_call: TRBJ2-3
v_call: TRBV7-9
cdr3_aa: CASSPRGGDTDTQYF
cdr3_nt: TGTGCCAGCAGCCCTCGGGGGGGAGACACAGATACGCAGTATTTT